The clone carrying this TCR beta chain was seen only once. The data belong to a study of blood T cell repertoires in COVID-19. Study as a whole: Sources were T cells, B-cell-depleted T cells, or PBMCs; the material itself was cDNA or gDNA.

V dropped 9 bases and J dropped 2; count of bases not matched to a gene: 4. The CDR3 extends over 14 amino acids. Source study methods: Amplifying reference gene primers gave estimates of nucleated cell counts. TCRdb keeps only in-frame clones here, not all; method: immunoSEQ multiplex PCR. V, J and clone size are taken as reported in that table, and D and trimming were inferred from the DNA itself. The sample lists fewer than 250,000 clones; about 83% were seen once. Ages ranged from roughly 18 to 100 years, with residence in around 24 US areas. The sequencing sample was made of PBMCs or T cells enriched from blood (not recorded which). The V call is TRBV23-1, the J call TRBJ2-5, with 12 bases lining up with TRBD1. TRBV23-1 is labeled an ORF, and its function is uncertain. This sequence originates from a woman between 35 and 50 years old who had been exposed to COVID-19. The DNA of the CDR3 is TGCGCCAGGGGGACAGGGGGCTCACAAGAGACCCAGTACTTC. This translates into CARGTGGSQETQYF.